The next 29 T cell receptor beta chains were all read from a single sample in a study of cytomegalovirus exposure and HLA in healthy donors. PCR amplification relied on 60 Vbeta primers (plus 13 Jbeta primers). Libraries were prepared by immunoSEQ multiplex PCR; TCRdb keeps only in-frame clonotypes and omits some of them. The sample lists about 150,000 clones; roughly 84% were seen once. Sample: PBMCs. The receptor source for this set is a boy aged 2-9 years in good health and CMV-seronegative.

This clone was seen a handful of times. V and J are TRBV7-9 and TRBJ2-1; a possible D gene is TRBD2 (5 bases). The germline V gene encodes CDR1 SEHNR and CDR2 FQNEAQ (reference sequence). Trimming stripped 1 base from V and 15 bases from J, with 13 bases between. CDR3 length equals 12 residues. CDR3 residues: CASSLDGQSGFF. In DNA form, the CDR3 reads TGTGCCAGCAGCTTAGACGGCCAAAGCGGGTTCTTC.

The CDR3 DNA reads as TGTGCCAGCAGTGACAGGGTTCGAAACACTGAAGCTTTCTTT. Encoded protein: CASSDRVRNTEAFF. V is TRBV6-1 and J is TRBJ1-1; tentatively, D is TRBD1 (5 bases). The V and J ends lost 3 bases and 2 bases respectively, with 10 bases between them. Germline V CDR1 and CDR2: MNHNS, SASEGT. CDR3 size: 14 residues.

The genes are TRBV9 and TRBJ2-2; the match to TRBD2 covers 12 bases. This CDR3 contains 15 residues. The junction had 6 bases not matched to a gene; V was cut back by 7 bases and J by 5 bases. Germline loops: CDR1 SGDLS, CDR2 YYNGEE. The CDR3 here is CASGLAGGGTGELFF. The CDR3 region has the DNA TGTGCCAGCGGCCTAGCGGGAGGGGGTACCGGGGAGCTGTTTTTT.

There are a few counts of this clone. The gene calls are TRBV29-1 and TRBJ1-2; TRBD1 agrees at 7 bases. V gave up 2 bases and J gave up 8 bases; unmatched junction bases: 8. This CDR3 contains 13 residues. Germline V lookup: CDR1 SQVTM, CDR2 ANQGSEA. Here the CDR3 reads CSVERGGEGGYTF. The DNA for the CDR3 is TGCAGCGTTGAAAGAGGGGGCGAGGGAGGCTACACCTTC.

The CDR3 region has the DNA TGTGCCAGCAGCAGGGGACTAGCGGTCAATGAGCAGTTCTTC. Encoded protein: CASSRGLAVNEQFF. The chain couples TRBV5-6 to TRBJ2-1, with 11 bases lining up with TRBD2. The CDR3 contains 14 residues. V lost 4 bases and J lost 6; bases outside the gene matches: 3. Germline V lookup: CDR1 SGHDT, CDR2 YYEEEE.

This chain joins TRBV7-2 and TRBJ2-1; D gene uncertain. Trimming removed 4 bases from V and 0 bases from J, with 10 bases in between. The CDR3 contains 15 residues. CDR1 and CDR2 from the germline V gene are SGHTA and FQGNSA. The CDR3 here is CASSSMFSSYNEQFF. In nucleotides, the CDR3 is TGTGCCAGCAGCTCGATGTTCAGCTCCTACAATGAGCAGTTCTTC.

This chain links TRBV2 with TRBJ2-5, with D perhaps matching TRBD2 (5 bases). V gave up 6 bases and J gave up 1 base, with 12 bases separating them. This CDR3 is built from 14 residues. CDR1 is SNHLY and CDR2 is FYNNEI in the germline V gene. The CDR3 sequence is CASSARGSQETQYF. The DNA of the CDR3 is TGTGCCAGCAGCGCACGGGGTAGCCAAGAGACCCAGTACTTC.

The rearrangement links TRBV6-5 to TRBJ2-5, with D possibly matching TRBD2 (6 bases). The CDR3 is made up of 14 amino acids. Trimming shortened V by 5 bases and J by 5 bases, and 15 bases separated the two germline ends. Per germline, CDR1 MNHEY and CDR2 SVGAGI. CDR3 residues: CASSEWSGVETQYF. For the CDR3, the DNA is TGTGCCAGCAGTGAATGGTCGGGGGTGGAGACCCAGTACTTC.

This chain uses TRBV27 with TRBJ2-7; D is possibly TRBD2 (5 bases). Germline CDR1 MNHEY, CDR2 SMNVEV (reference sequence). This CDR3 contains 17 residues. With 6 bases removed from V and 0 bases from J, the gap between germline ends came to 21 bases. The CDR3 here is CASRPGLLVKNSYEQYF. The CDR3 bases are TGTGCCAGCAGACCGGGTCTACTAGTTAAAAACTCCTACGAGCAGTACTTC.

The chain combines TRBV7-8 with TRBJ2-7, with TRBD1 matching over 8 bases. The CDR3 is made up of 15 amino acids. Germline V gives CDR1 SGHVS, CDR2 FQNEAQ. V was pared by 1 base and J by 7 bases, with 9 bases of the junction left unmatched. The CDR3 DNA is TGTGCCAGCAGCTTAGGGGTAGCCAGGGGGCTTGAGCAGTACTTC. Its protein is CASSLGVARGLEQYF.

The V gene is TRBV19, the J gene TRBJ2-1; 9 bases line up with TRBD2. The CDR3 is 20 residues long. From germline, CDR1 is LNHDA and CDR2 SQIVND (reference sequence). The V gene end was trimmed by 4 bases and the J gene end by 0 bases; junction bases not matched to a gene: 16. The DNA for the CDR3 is TGTGCCAGTAGTACTCGTCGACTAAGCGGGGGGCCCAGCTCCTACAATGAGCAGTTCTTC. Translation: CASSTRRLSGGPSSYNEQFF. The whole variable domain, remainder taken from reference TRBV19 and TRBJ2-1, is DGGITQSPKYLFRKEGQNVTLSCEQNLNHDAMYWYRQDPGQGLRLIYYSQIVNDFQKGDIAEGYSVSREKKESFPLTVTSAQKNPTAFYLCASSTRRLSGGPSSYNEQFFGPGTRLTVL.

The CDR3 spells CASSPGVDTQETQYF. The CDR3 DNA reads as TGTGCCAGCAGCCCCGGAGTGGACACACAAGAGACCCAGTACTTC. The chain combines TRBV27 with TRBJ2-5; possibly TRBD1 for D (5 bases). The CDR3 spans 15 residues. Germline loops: CDR1 MNHEY, CDR2 SMNVEV (reference sequence). The germline V and J ends were trimmed by 6 bases and 2 bases, with 16 bases remaining between them.

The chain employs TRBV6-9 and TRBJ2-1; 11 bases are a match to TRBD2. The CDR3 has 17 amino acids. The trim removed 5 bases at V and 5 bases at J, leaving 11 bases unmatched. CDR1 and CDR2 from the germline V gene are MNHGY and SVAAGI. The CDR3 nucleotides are TGTGCCAGCAGTGGGAACCTGGGACTAGCGGAGAACAATGAGCAGTTCTTC. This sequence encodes CASSGNLGLAENNEQFF.

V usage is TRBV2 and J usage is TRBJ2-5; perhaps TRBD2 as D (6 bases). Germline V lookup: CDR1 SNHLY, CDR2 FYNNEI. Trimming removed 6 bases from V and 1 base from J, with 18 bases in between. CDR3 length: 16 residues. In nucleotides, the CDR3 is TGTGCCAGCAGACGATCGGGGGAAAGGGGCCAAGAGACCCAGTACTTC. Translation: CASRRSGERGQETQYF. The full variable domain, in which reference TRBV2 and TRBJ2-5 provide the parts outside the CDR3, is EPEVTQTPSHQVTQMGQEVILRCVPISNHLYFYWYRQILGQKVEFLVSFYNNEISEKSEIFDDQFSVERPDGSNFTLKIRSTKLEDSAMYFCASRRSGERGQETQYFGPGTRLLVL.

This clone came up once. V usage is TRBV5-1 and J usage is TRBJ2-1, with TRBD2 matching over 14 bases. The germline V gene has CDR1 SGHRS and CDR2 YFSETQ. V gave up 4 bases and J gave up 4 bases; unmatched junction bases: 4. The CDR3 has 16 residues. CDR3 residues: CASSGGLAGGYNEQFF. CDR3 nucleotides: TGCGCCAGCAGCGGCGGACTAGCGGGGGGATACAATGAGCAGTTCTTC. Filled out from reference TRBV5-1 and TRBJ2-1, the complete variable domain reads KAGVTQTPRYLIKTRGQQVTLSCSPISGHRSVSWYQQTPGQGLQFLFEYFSETQRNKGNFPGRFSGRQFSNSRSEMNVSTLELGDSALYLCASSGGLAGGYNEQFFGPGTRLTVL.

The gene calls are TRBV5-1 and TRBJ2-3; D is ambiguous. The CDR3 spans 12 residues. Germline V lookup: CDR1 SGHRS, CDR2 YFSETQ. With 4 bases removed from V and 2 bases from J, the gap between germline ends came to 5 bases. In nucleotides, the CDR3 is TGCGCCAGCAGCGTCTACACAGATACGCAGTATTTT. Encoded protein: CASSVYTDTQYF.

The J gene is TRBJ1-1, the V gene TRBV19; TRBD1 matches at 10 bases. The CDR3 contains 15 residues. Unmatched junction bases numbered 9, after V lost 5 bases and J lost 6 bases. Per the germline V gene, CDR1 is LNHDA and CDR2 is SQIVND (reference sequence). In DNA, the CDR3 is TGTGCCAGTAGTGTGAAGACAGGGGGCCCCCCTGAAGCTTTCTTT. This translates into CASSVKTGGPPEAFF.

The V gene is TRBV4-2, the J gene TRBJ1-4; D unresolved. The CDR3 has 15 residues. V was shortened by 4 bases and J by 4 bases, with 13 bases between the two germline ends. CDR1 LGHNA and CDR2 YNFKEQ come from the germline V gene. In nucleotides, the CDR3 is TGTGCCAGCAGCCCTGGGCAGGCCGGTAATGAAAAACTGTTTTTT. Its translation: CASSPGQAGNEKLFF.

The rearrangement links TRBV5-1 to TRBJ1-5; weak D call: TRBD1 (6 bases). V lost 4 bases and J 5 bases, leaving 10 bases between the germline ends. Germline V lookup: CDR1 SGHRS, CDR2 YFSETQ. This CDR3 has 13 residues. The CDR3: CASSPGDDQPQHF. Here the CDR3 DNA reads TGCGCCAGCAGCCCAGGGGACGATCAGCCCCAGCATTTT.

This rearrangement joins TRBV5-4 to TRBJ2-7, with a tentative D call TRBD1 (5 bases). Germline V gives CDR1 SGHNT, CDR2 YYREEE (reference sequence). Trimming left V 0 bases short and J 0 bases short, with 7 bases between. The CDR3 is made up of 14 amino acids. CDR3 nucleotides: TGTGCCAGCAGCTTGGAGGGGCCCTCCTACGAGCAGTACTTC. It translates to CASSLEGPSYEQYF.

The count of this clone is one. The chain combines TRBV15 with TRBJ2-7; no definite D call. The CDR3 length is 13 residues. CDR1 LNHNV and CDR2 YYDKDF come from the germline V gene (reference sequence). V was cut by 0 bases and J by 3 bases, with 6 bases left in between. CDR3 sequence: CATSRDLNYEQYF. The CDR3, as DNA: TGTGCCACCAGCAGAGATCTTAACTACGAGCAGTACTTC. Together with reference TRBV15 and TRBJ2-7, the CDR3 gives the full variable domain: DAMVIQNPRYQVTQFGKPVTLSCSQTLNHNVMYWYQQKSSQAPKLLFHYYDKDFNNEADTPDNFQSRRPNTSFCFLDIRSPGLGDTAMYLCATSRDLNYEQYFGPGTRLTVT.

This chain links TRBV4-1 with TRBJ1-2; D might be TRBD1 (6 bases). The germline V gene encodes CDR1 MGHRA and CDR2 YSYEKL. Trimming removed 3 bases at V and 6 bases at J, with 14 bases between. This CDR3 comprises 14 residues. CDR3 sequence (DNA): TGCGCCAGCAGCCAGGCAGGGGTTCAGGATGGCTACACCTTC. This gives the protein CASSQAGVQDGYTF.

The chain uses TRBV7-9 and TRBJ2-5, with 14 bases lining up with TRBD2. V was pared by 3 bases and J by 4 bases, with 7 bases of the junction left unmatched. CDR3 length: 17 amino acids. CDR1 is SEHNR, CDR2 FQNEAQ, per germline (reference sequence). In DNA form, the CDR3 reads TGTGCCAGCAGCTTTAGTACCGGACTAGCGGGGGGAGAGACCCAGTACTTC. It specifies CASSFSTGLAGGETQYF.

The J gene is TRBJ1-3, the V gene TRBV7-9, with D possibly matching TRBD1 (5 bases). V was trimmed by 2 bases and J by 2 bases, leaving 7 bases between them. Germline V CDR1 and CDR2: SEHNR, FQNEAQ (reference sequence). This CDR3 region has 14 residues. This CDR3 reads CASSLPGAGNTIYF. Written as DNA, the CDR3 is TGTGCCAGCAGCTTACCGGGGGCTGGAAACACCATATATTTT.

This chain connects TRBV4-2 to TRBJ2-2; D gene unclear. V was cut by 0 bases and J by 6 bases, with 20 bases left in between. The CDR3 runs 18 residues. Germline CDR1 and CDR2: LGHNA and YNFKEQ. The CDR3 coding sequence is TGTGCCAGCAGCCAAGAAGTCTATTTCTCACCCGGAGCCGGGGAGCTGTTTTTT. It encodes CASSQEVYFSPGAGELFF.

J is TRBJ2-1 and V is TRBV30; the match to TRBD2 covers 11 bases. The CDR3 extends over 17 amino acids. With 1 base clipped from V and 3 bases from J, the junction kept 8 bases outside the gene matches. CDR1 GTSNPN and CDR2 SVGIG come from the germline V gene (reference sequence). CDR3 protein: CAWSAPPTSGNYNEQFF. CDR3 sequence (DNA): TGTGCCTGGAGTGCGCCCCCGACTAGCGGGAACTACAATGAGCAGTTCTTC.

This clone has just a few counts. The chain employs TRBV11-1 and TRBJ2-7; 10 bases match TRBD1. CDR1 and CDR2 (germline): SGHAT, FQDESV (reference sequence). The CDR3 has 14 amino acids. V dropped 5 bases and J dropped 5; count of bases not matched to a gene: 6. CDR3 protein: CASSQDRGTNEQYF. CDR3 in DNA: TGTGCCAGCAGCCAGGACAGGGGGACCAACGAGCAGTACTTC.

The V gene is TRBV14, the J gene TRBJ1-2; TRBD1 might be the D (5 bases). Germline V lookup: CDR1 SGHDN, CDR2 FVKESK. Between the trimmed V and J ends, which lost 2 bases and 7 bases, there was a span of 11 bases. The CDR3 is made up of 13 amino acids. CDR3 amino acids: CASSQLRGGGYTF. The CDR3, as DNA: TGTGCCAGCAGCCAACTCCGCGGGGGTGGCTACACCTTC.

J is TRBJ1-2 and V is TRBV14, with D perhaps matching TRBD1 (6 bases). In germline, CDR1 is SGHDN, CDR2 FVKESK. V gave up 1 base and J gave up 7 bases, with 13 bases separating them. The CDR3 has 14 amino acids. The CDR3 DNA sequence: TGTGCCAGCAGCCAAGCGCGCAGGGGCGGTGGCTACACCTTC. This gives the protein CASSQARRGGGYTF. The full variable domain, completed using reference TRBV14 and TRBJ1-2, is EAGVTQFPSHSVIEKGQTVTLRCDPISGHDNLYWYRRVMGKEIKFLLHFVKESKQDESGMPNNRFLAERTGGTYSTLKVQPAELEDSGVYFCASSQARRGGGYTFGSGTRLTVV.